This TCR beta chain was identified in a study of CD8+CD57+ T cells in acquired aplastic anemia. About the research overall: Quantities of DNA derived from sorted CD4+ and CD8+ cells averaged around 3 ug. Read counts for CD4+ cells (from healthy donors) averaged roughly 10 million.

The V gene's germline CDR1 is SNHLY and CDR2 FYNNEI. The CDR3 contains 14 residues. Findings and limits, study-wide: Found in both controls and patients were 25 to 35 CD8+ CDR3 sequences.

Template material for TCR beta VDJ and CDR3 profiling consisted of genomic DNA. TCRdb called the reads again in MiXCR, with one record for every CDR3 protein. This table has about 420,000 distinct CDR3 sequences, about 70% appearing once. On this clonotype itself: What it recognizes is unknown.

This chain connects TRBV2 to TRBJ2-7; TRBD2 might be the D (5 bases). The assigned J gene may be wrong: the sequence end matches TRBJ2-5 better. The source material was sorted CD4+, CD8+, or CD8+CD57+ T cells (not recorded which) from PBMCs. The source of this sequence is a human donor in good health, serving as a control. CDR3 sequence: CASSEGWRQETQYF. The CDR3 DNA follows: TGTGCCAGCAGTGAAGGTTGGAGGCAAGAGACCCAGTACTTC.